Listed below are T cell receptor beta chains from one sample, sequenced in a study of Ad26.COV2.S vaccination and SARS-CoV-2 variants. TCRdb keeps only in-frame clones here, not all; method: immunoSEQ multiplex PCR. This sample has hundreds of thousands of clones; roughly 87% occur once, and the top ten carry roughly 3.1%. This specimen consisted of peripheral blood, obtained in a trial of Ad26.COV2.S vaccine versus placebo. These receptors all come from a person aged 18 to 59 who received the Ad26.COV2.S COVID-19 vaccine or a placebo. CDR3s include the opening cysteine and the closing phenylalanine or tryptophan. Fields, in order: CDR3 DNA, CDR3 protein, D gene, J gene, V gene, clone size. The D gene is left open where the match is weak. For some rows the clone size is stated as once, few or many, or as a class when expanded; others skip it.

DNA: TGTGCCAGCAGCTCCGGGGGACAGAGCTCCTACGAGCAGTACTTC
CDR3: CASSSGGQSSYEQYF
D: .
J: TRBJ2-7
V: TRBV7-9
size: once

DNA: TGCGCCAGCAGCGTCCGGGACAAGACTTACGAGCAGTACTTC
CDR3: CASSVRDKTYEQYF
D: .
J: TRBJ2-7
V: TRBV5-1
size: .

DNA: TGTGCCAGCAGCCCTGTAGCGGGGGGGCACGAGACCCAGTACTTC
CDR3: CASSPVAGGHETQYF
D: TRBD2
J: TRBJ2-5
V: TRBV7-3
size: .

DNA: TGTGCCAGCAGTGAACTGATAGTGCCAGATACGCAGTATTTT
CDR3: CASSELIVPDTQYF
D: .
J: TRBJ2-3
V: TRBV2
size: .

DNA: TGCGCCAGCAGCCAAGATATGGGTAAGCAAGAGACCCAGTACTTC
CDR3: CASSQDMGKQETQYF
D: .
J: TRBJ2-5
V: TRBV4-3
size: .

DNA: TGTGCCAGAGTGCTTCTAGGCGGGAATTCACCCCTCCACTTT
CDR3: CARVLLGGNSPLHF
D: .
J: TRBJ1-6
V: TRBV19
size: once

DNA: TGTGCCAGCTTCACCGACAGGGGGCGCGTTGGCTACACCTTC
CDR3: CASFTDRGRVGYTF
D: TRBD1
J: TRBJ1-2
V: TRBV18
size: .

DNA: TGTGCCAGCAGTCCCCGGCTGGGGTTGTGGCAAGAGACCCAGTACTTC
CDR3: CASSPRLGLWQETQYF
D: .
J: TRBJ2-5
V: TRBV27
size: .

DNA: TGTGCCAGCAACGACGCTGGCGGCATCCTCCACGAGCAGTACTTC
CDR3: CASNDAGGILHEQYF
D: .
J: TRBJ2-7
V: TRBV6-4
size: .

DNA: TGTGCCAGCAGCCCCCCACTAGCGGGGGGGTCCAACAATGAGCAGTTCTTC
CDR3: CASSPPLAGGSNNEQFF
D: TRBD2
J: TRBJ2-1
V: TRBV7-9
size: .

DNA: TGTGCCAGCAGCTTGACAGGGGGAAACTATGGCTACACCTTC
CDR3: CASSLTGGNYGYTF
D: TRBD1
J: TRBJ1-2
V: TRBV11-2
size: .

DNA: TGTGCCAGCAGTTCATATCGGACTAGCGGGGGAATAACCTACAATGAGCAGTTCTTC
CDR3: CASSSYRTSGGITYNEQFF
D: TRBD2
J: TRBJ2-1
V: TRBV27
size: .

DNA: TGTGCCAGCAGCGTAGGAGTCAACTCGAACACCGGGGAGCTGTTTTTT
CDR3: CASSVGVNSNTGELFF
D: .
J: TRBJ2-2
V: TRBV9
size: .

DNA: TGTGCCAGCAGCGTAGAGAACCGCCTGGGGCCCACCGGGGAGCTGTTTTTT
CDR3: CASSVENRLGPTGELFF
D: .
J: TRBJ2-2
V: TRBV9
size: .

DNA: TGTGCCAGTAGCGGGACAGGGGGAAGTTCACCCCTCCACTTT
CDR3: CASSGTGGSSPLHF
D: TRBD1
J: TRBJ1-6
V: TRBV19
size: once

DNA: TGTGCCAGCAGTGACTCGGGGACAGCTAACTATGGCTACACCTTC
CDR3: CASSDSGTANYGYTF
D: TRBD1
J: TRBJ1-2
V: TRBV6-4
size: .

DNA: TGTGCCAGCAGCCAAGGACCCGGAATTAGCGGGGAAGCCTACGAGCAGTACTTC
CDR3: CASSQGPGISGEAYEQYF
D: TRBD2
J: TRBJ2-7
V: TRBV4-2
size: .

DNA: TGTGCCAGCAGCCAAGGGGGGACTAGCAATCAGCCCCAGCATTTT
CDR3: CASSQGGTSNQPQHF
D: .
J: TRBJ1-5
V: TRBV14
size: .

DNA: TGTGCCAGCAGTTACTCGAGCGGGGGAATCAATGAGCAGTTCTTC
CDR3: CASSYSSGGINEQFF
D: TRBD2
J: TRBJ2-1
V: TRBV6-5
size: .

DNA: TGTGCCAGCAGCGGTAGCGGGGCGGGAGAGACCCAGTACTTC
CDR3: CASSGSGAGETQYF
D: TRBD2
J: TRBJ2-5
V: TRBV9
size: .

DNA: TGTGCCAGCAGTCTTGATATTCGAGGTGCCGGGGAGCTGTTTTTT
CDR3: CASSLDIRGAGELFF
D: .
J: TRBJ2-2
V: TRBV2
size: .

DNA: TGCGCCAGCAGCTGGGAGGCGAACACTGAAGCTTTCTTT
CDR3: CASSWEANTEAFF
D: .
J: TRBJ1-1
V: TRBV4-1
size: .

DNA: TGTGCCAGCTCCGTGGGGGCGGGGCCCACTGAAGCTTTCTTT
CDR3: CASSVGAGPTEAFF
D: .
J: TRBJ1-1
V: TRBV7-3
size: .

DNA: TGTGCCAGTAGTATTGGGCCCTCAATGGAGACCCAGTACTTC
CDR3: CASSIGPSMETQYF
D: .
J: TRBJ2-5
V: TRBV19
size: .

DNA: TGTGCCAGCAGCCCCAGGATGCCTTCCTACAATGAGCAGTTCTTC
CDR3: CASSPRMPSYNEQFF
D: .
J: TRBJ2-1
V: TRBV6-6
size: once

DNA: TGTGCCAGCAGTTTGGCGACTAGCGGGGGGGCCACCGGGGAGCTGTTTTTT
CDR3: CASSLATSGGATGELFF
D: TRBD2
J: TRBJ2-2
V: TRBV27
size: .

DNA: TGCGCCAGCAGCTTGGAGCCCGGCAGGGGTGATCAGCCCCAGCATTTT
CDR3: CASSLEPGRGDQPQHF
D: .
J: TRBJ1-5
V: TRBV5-1
size: .

DNA: TGTGCCAGCAGCGCCCATCGGGACAGTCTCTTGAACGAGCAGTACTTC
CDR3: CASSAHRDSLLNEQYF
D: TRBD1
J: TRBJ2-7
V: TRBV27
size: .

DNA: TGCGCCAGCAGCCTGAGCGGGACCAGGGCCGAGCAGTACTTC
CDR3: CASSLSGTRAEQYF
D: TRBD2
J: TRBJ2-7
V: TRBV4-3
size: .

DNA: TGTGCCAGCAGGGACACCGGGACAGGGGGTTCACCCCTCCACTTT
CDR3: CASRDTGTGGSPLHF
D: TRBD1
J: TRBJ1-6
V: TRBV6-5
size: once

DNA: TGTGCCAGCAGCCTGGGGGTAGCGGGCGGGAATGAGCAGTTCTTC
CDR3: CASSLGVAGGNEQFF
D: TRBD2
J: TRBJ2-1
V: TRBV11-2
size: .

DNA: TGTGCCAGCTCACCGAGACAGTTTCGGACTAATGAAAAACTGTTTTTT
CDR3: CASSPRQFRTNEKLFF
D: .
J: TRBJ1-4
V: TRBV18
size: .

DNA: TGTGCCAGCAGTCCGACAGGGGAGCAGCCCCAGCATTTT
CDR3: CASSPTGEQPQHF
D: TRBD1
J: TRBJ1-5
V: TRBV6-6
size: .

DNA: TGTGCCAGCAGCGAATCGACAGGCCTAAACACTGAAGCTTTCTTT
CDR3: CASSESTGLNTEAFF
D: .
J: TRBJ1-1
V: TRBV4-2
size: .

DNA: TGCGCCAGCAGCCAACTAGCGGGGGGGCCAGATACGCAGTATTTT
CDR3: CASSQLAGGPDTQYF
D: TRBD2
J: TRBJ2-3
V: TRBV4-1
size: .

DNA: TGTGCCAGCAGTGAATTAAGGGTAGCGAACACTGAAGCTTTCTTT
CDR3: CASSELRVANTEAFF
D: .
J: TRBJ1-1
V: TRBV6-1
size: .

DNA: TGTGCCAGCAGCTTCAATCCGGGACAGCAAAACATTCAGTACTTC
CDR3: CASSFNPGQQNIQYF
D: TRBD1
J: TRBJ2-4
V: TRBV5-5
size: .

DNA: TGTGCCGGCGGACAGGGTGTGGCTTTCTTT
CDR3: CAGGQGVAFF
D: TRBD1
J: TRBJ1-1
V: TRBV19
size: .

DNA: TGTGCCAGCAGCATAAACCCCAGAGGGTCGAATGAAAAACTGTTTTTT
CDR3: CASSINPRGSNEKLFF
D: .
J: TRBJ1-4
V: TRBV7-2
size: .

DNA: TGTGCCAGCAGTTACTCCCGACAGGGGTGGTTCTTC
CDR3: CASSYSRQGWFF
D: TRBD1
J: TRBJ2-1
V: TRBV6-6
size: .

DNA: TGCGCCAGCAGCCAAGAAAGGGGAATGAACACCGGGGAGCTGTTTTTT
CDR3: CASSQERGMNTGELFF
D: .
J: TRBJ2-2
V: TRBV4-3
size: .

DNA: TGTGCCAGCAGCGCCAGAGGGACAGGGAAGAATGAGCAGTTCTTC
CDR3: CASSARGTGKNEQFF
D: TRBD1
J: TRBJ2-1
V: TRBV2
size: .

DNA: TGTGCCAGCAGCTTAGGCGGGACAGGGGAGCTTCTCGAGCAGTACTTC
CDR3: CASSLGGTGELLEQYF
D: TRBD1
J: TRBJ2-7
V: TRBV11-1
size: .

DNA: TGTGCCAGTAGTGGGCAGGCCTGGCCTAACACAGATACGCAGTATTTT
CDR3: CASSGQAWPNTDTQYF
D: .
J: TRBJ2-3
V: TRBV19
size: .

DNA: TGTGCCAGCAGTTTACGAGCTACAGATACGCAGTATTTT
CDR3: CASSLRATDTQYF
D: .
J: TRBJ2-3
V: TRBV12-3/TRBV12-4
size: .

DNA: TGTGCCAGTAGTATAGCAATTCTGGAGGGAATGAGTGGCTACACCTTC
CDR3: CASSIAILEGMSGYTF
D: .
J: TRBJ1-2
V: TRBV19
size: .

DNA: TGTGCCAGCAGCCTGGGACTAGCGGTAGCGGATACGCAGTATTTT
CDR3: CASSLGLAVADTQYF
D: TRBD2
J: TRBJ2-3
V: TRBV6-5
size: .

DNA: TGTGCCAGCAGGCGGGACCGTGATAATTCACCCCTCCACTTT
CDR3: CASRRDRDNSPLHF
D: .
J: TRBJ1-6
V: TRBV5-4
size: .

DNA: TGTGCCAGCGCCCGGCGGGGATCGGATTCACCCCTCCACTTT
CDR3: CASARRGSDSPLHF
D: .
J: TRBJ1-6
V: TRBV7-2
size: .

DNA: TGTGCCAGCAGCCCGGCGGCGGGTTGGACAGATACGCAGTATTTT
CDR3: CASSPAAGWTDTQYF
D: .
J: TRBJ2-3
V: TRBV9
size: .

DNA: TGTGCCAGCAGCGTGAAAATCAGCAATCAGCCCCAGCATTTT
CDR3: CASSVKISNQPQHF
D: .
J: TRBJ1-5
V: TRBV7-2
size: .